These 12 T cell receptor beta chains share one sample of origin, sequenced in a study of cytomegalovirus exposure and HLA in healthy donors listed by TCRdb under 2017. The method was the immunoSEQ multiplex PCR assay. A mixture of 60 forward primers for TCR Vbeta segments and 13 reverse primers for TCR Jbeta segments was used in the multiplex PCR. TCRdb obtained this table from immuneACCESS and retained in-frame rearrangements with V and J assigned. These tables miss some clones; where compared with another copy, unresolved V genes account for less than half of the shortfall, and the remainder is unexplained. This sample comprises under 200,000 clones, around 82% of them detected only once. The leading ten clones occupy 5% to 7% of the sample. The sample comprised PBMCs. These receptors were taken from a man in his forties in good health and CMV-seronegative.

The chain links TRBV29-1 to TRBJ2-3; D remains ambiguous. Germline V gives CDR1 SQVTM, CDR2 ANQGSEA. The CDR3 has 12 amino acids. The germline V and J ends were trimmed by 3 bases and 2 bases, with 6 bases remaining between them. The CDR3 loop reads CSVEGITDTQYF. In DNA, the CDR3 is TGCAGCGTTGAGGGCATCACAGATACGCAGTATTTT.

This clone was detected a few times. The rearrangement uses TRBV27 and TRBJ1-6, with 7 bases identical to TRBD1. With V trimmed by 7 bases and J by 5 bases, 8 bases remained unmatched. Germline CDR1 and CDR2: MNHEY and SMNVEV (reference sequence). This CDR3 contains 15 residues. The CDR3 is CASILRTGHNSPLHF. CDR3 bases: TGTGCCAGCATTCTAAGGACAGGTCATAATTCACCCCTCCACTTT.

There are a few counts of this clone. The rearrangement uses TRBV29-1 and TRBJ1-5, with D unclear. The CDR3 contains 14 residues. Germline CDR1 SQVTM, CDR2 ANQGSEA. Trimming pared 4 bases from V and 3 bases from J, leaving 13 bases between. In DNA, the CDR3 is TGCAGCGTTGGGGCCACAGACCCCAATCAGCCCCAGCATTTT. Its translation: CSVGATDPNQPQHF.

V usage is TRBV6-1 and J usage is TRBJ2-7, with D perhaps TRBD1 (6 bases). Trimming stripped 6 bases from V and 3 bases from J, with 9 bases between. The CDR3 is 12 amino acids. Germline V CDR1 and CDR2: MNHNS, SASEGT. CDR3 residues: CASRVDSYEQYF. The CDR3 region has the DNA TGTGCCAGCAGGGTGGACAGCTACGAGCAGTACTTC.

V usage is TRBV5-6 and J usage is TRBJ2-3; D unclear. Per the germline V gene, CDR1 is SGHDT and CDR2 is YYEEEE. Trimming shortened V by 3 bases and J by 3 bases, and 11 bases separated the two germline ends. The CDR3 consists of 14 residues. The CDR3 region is CASSSIPGTDTQYF. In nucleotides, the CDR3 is TGTGCCAGCAGCTCGATTCCAGGTACAGATACGCAGTATTTT.

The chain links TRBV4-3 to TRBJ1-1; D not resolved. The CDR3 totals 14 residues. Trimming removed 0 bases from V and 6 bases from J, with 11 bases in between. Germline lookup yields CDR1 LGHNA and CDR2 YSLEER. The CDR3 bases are TGCGCCAGCAGCCAAGAGCCGAGGCAGCCTGAAGCTTTCTTT. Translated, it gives CASSQEPRQPEAFF.

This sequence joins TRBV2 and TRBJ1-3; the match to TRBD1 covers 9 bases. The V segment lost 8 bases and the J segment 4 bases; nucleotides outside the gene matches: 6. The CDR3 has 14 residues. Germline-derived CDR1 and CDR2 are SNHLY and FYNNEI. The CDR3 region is CASHDRGKGNTIYF. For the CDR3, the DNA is TGTGCCAGCCACGACAGGGGGAAAGGAAACACCATATATTTT.

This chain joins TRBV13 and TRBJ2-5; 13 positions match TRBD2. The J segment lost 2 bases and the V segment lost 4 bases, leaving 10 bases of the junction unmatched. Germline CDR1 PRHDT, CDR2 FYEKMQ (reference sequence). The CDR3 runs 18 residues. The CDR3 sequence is CASSSDRGLAGSQETQYF. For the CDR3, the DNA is TGTGCCAGCAGCTCCGACAGGGGACTAGCGGGGTCACAAGAGACCCAGTACTTC.

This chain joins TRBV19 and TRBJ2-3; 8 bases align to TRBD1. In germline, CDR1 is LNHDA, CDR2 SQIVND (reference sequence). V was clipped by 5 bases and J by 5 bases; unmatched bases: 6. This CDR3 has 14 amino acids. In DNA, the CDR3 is TGTGCCAGTAGTGTGACAGGGGAGCGAGATACGCAGTATTTT. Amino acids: CASSVTGERDTQYF.

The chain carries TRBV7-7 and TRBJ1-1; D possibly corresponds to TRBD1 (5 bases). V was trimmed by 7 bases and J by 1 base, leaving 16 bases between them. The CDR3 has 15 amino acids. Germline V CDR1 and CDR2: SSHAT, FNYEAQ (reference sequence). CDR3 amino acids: CASTALGHQNTEAFF. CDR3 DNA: TGTGCCAGCACGGCACTCGGACACCAGAACACTGAAGCTTTCTTT.

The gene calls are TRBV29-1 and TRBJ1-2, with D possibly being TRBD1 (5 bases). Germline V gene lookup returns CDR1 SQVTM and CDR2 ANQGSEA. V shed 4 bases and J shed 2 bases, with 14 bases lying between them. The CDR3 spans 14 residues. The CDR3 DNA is TGCAGCGTTGGAGCCGTTTGGGGCAACTATGGCTACACCTTC. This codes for CSVGAVWGNYGYTF.

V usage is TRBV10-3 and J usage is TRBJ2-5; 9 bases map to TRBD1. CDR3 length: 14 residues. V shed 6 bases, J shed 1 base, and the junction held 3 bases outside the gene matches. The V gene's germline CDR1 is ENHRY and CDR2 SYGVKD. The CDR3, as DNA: TGTGCCATCAGGGACAGGGGATCCCAAGAGACCCAGTACTTC. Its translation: CAIRDRGSQETQYF.